The rows below give T cell receptor beta chains drawn from one sample of a study of blood T cell repertoires in COVID-19. Clones were read by immunoSEQ multiplex PCR, and TCRdb kept only the in-frame ones, dropping some. This table holds about 70,000 clones, just under 90% found once. The sequenced sample consisted of peripheral blood. The receptors stem from a man aged 60-69 years with acute or convalescent COVID-19. Each CDR3 is given with its conserved first and last residue. The D gene is left open where the match is weak. Clone size is shown for a subset of rows, as once, few, many or a class of expanded clone.

V: TRBV11-2
D: .
size: .
J: TRBJ1-3
DNA: TGTGCCAGCAGCTCCTCAATCGGAGAGTCTGGAAACACCATATATTTT
CDR3: CASSSSIGESGNTIYF

V: TRBV29-1
D: TRBD1
size: .
J: TRBJ2-7
DNA: TGCAGCGTTCAGGATTCGGGACAGGGACGCGACGAGCAGTACTTC
CDR3: CSVQDSGQGRDEQYF

V: TRBV4-1
D: .
size: .
J: TRBJ2-7
DNA: TGCGCCAGCAGCCAACCCGGAAGCGGTTACGAGCAGTACTTC
CDR3: CASSQPGSGYEQYF

V: TRBV30
D: .
size: .
J: TRBJ1-2
DNA: TGTGCCTGGGGAGGACGGAGGCCTACTCAATATGGCTACACCTTC
CDR3: CAWGGRRPTQYGYTF

V: TRBV7-2
D: .
size: .
J: TRBJ1-5
DNA: TGTGCCAGCAGCCTAACCACAGCACCGAATCAGCCCCAGCATTTT
CDR3: CASSLTTAPNQPQHF

V: TRBV19
D: TRBD1
size: once
J: TRBJ2-7
DNA: TGTGCCAGTAGCCCAGGGCAGGGGGCAATCTACGAGCAGTACTTC
CDR3: CASSPGQGAIYEQYF

V: TRBV28
D: .
size: .
J: TRBJ2-3
DNA: TGTGCCAGCAGCCCCTCGGACAGTCCTAGCACAGATACGCAGTATTTT
CDR3: CASSPSDSPSTDTQYF

V: TRBV19
D: .
size: .
J: TRBJ1-5
DNA: TGTGCCAGCATAGCGACCCCCGGCGGGATAGGAGGGCAGCCCCAGCATTTT
CDR3: CASIATPGGIGGQPQHF

V: TRBV6-5
D: .
size: .
J: TRBJ2-1
DNA: TGTGCCAGCAGTCTTTACAATGAGCAGTTCTTC
CDR3: CASSLYNEQFF

V: TRBV29-1
D: .
size: .
J: TRBJ1-2
DNA: TGCAGCGTAGAGGGACTAGGCTATGGCTACACCTTC
CDR3: CSVEGLGYGYTF

V: TRBV5-5
D: TRBD1
size: .
J: TRBJ2-7
DNA: TGTGCCAGCAGACCCACAGGGGGCGAATTCTACGAGCAGTACTTC
CDR3: CASRPTGGEFYEQYF

V: TRBV19
D: .
size: .
J: TRBJ1-5
DNA: TGTGCCAGTAGTATCGGGAGCCAGCCCCAGCATTTT
CDR3: CASSIGSQPQHF

V: TRBV7-9
D: .
size: .
J: TRBJ1-2
DNA: TGTGCCAGCAGCCGGAGGGACGGGACGGCCTATGGCTACACCTTC
CDR3: CASSRRDGTAYGYTF

V: TRBV15
D: TRBD1
size: .
J: TRBJ1-1
DNA: TGTGCCACCAGCAGAGATCTAGGGACAGGGAACACTGAAGCTTTCTTT
CDR3: CATSRDLGTGNTEAFF

V: TRBV15
D: TRBD1
size: once
J: TRBJ1-1
DNA: TGTGCCACCAGCACCTCAGGGGGGACTGAAGCTTTCTTT
CDR3: CATSTSGGTEAFF

V: TRBV6-5
D: .
size: .
J: TRBJ1-5
DNA: TGTGCCAGCAGTCCAGAGGGCGGGGACTACCAGCCCCAGCATTTT
CDR3: CASSPEGGDYQPQHF

V: TRBV6-5
D: TRBD1
size: once
J: TRBJ1-5
DNA: TGTGCCAGCGGGACAGCCCCATGGCCCCAGCATTTT
CDR3: CASGTAPWPQHF

V: TRBV11-2
D: .
size: .
J: TRBJ1-2
DNA: TGTGCCAGCAGCTTAGATTCGTCACTCCCGCTAAACTATGGCTACACCTTC
CDR3: CASSLDSSLPLNYGYTF

V: TRBV6-6
D: .
size: .
J: TRBJ1-3
DNA: TGTGCCAGCAGTTCACTCAACACCATATATTTT
CDR3: CASSSLNTIYF

V: TRBV7-3
D: .
size: .
J: TRBJ2-1
DNA: TGTGCCAGCAGCCCAGTGGGGCCCTACAATGAGCAGTTCTTC
CDR3: CASSPVGPYNEQFF

V: TRBV5-4
D: .
size: .
J: TRBJ1-1
DNA: TGTGCCAGCAGGCGGGGAGATTTAGTCACTGAAGCTTTCTTT
CDR3: CASRRGDLVTEAFF

V: TRBV27
D: TRBD1
size: .
J: TRBJ1-2
DNA: TGTGCCAGCAGTTGGGGACAGGGAGACTATGGCTACACCTTC
CDR3: CASSWGQGDYGYTF

V: TRBV6-5
D: .
size: .
J: TRBJ1-4
DNA: TGTGCCAGCACCTCCAGCGCAACTAATGAAAAACTGTTTTTT
CDR3: CASTSSATNEKLFF

V: TRBV23-1
D: TRBD1
size: .
J: TRBJ2-2
DNA: TGCGCCAGCAGTCAAGGTGGGACAGGGAACACCGGGGAGCTGTTTTTT
CDR3: CASSQGGTGNTGELFF

V: TRBV7-9
D: TRBD1
size: .
J: TRBJ1-3
DNA: TGTGCCAGCGTCCGGGACAGTGAAAACACCATATATTTT
CDR3: CASVRDSENTIYF

V: TRBV11-2
D: .
size: .
J: TRBJ2-3
DNA: TGTGCCAGCAGCTCGAGATTGGAGGGAGATACGCAGTATTTT
CDR3: CASSSRLEGDTQYF

V: TRBV9
D: .
size: .
J: TRBJ2-3
DNA: TGTGCCAGCAGCATCCAGAGGGATACGCAGTATTTT
CDR3: CASSIQRDTQYF

V: TRBV7-2
D: TRBD2
size: .
J: TRBJ2-5
DNA: TGTGCCAGCAGCTTAGTGGGGGGGGTATTAGAGACCCAGTACTTC
CDR3: CASSLVGGVLETQYF

V: TRBV24-1
D: .
size: once
J: TRBJ2-1
DNA: TGTGCCACCAGTGTCAGGGACACGTTAAATGAGCAGTTCTTC
CDR3: CATSVRDTLNEQFF

V: TRBV5-1
D: .
size: .
J: TRBJ1-1
DNA: TGCGCCAGCAGCTCCCAAGTGCTCAGCGGGGGCACTGAAGCTTTCTTT
CDR3: CASSSQVLSGGTEAFF

V: TRBV24-1
D: .
size: .
J: TRBJ1-2
DNA: TGTGCCATTCAGGGAGGAGTTGGGGGCTACACCTTC
CDR3: CAIQGGVGGYTF

V: TRBV5-4
D: .
size: once
J: TRBJ2-7
DNA: TGTGCCAGCAAGAGGATCCGTAAAAGCCCAACGACAGGCTATTACTACGAGCAGTACTTC
CDR3: CASKRIRKSPTTGYYYEQYF

V: TRBV18
D: .
size: .
J: TRBJ2-4
DNA: TGTGCCAGCTCACCAAAGCCAGGGGACCTAGCCAAAAACATTCAGTACTTC
CDR3: CASSPKPGDLAKNIQYF

V: TRBV9
D: .
size: .
J: TRBJ1-4
DNA: TGTGCCAGCAGCGTAGGGTCGGTACCCGAAAAACTGTTTTTT
CDR3: CASSVGSVPEKLFF

V: TRBV7-2
D: .
size: .
J: TRBJ2-2
DNA: TGTGCCAGCAGCTCGCAGGGTTCCCGCGCGAACACCGGGGAGCTGTTTTTT
CDR3: CASSSQGSRANTGELFF